The 32 T cell receptor beta chains in this list originate from one sample, sequenced in a study of vaccination effects on CD4 cells after COVID-19. Expansion of antigen-specific CD4+ T cells with viral peptide pools was carried out by the ViraFEST assay before sequencing. Upon completion of around 9 days in culture, CD4+ T cells were isolated. People in the vaccine group had not been infected with SARS-CoV-2 before, and their nucleocapsid antibodies were negative. Sequencing was performed with immunoSEQ multiplex PCR; in TCRdb, only in-frame clones are kept and a portion is missing. Among approximately 22,000 clones, roughly four fifths were seen once, and the ten largest hold roughly 19%. The antigens these receptors bind are not known. This specimen consisted of CD4+ T cells from PBMCs cultured with HCoV-NL63 spike peptides, obtained before COVID-19 vaccination. These receptors all come from a human donor who received a COVID-19 vaccine.

V is TRBV6-1 and J is TRBJ1-6; perhaps TRBD1 as D (6 bases). Germline V lookup: CDR1 MNHNS, CDR2 SASEGT. V was pared by 1 base and J by 7 bases, with 14 bases between. The CDR3 runs to 16 residues. CDR3 sequence reads: CASSEGVWGRNSPLHF. CDR3 nucleotides: TGTGCCAGCAGTGAAGGGGTCTGGGGGCGCAATTCACCCCTCCACTTT.

The genes are TRBV5-4 and TRBJ1-1; D is perhaps TRBD1 (5 bases). The CDR3 consists of 15 residues. Germline lookup yields CDR1 SGHNT and CDR2 YYREEE (reference sequence). Trimming cost V 1 base and J 5 bases, with 15 bases left between them. CDR3 loop: CASSLLGARRTEAFF. CDR3 DNA sequence: TGTGCCAGCAGCTTGCTAGGGGCGCGACGGACTGAAGCTTTCTTT.

The chain has TRBV7-9 and TRBJ2-2; TRBD1 aligns across 11 bases. V shed 5 bases and J 7 bases; nucleotides not matched to a gene: 9. Germline V gives CDR1 SEHNR, CDR2 FQNEAQ (reference sequence). This CDR3 spans 16 amino acids. CDR3 in DNA: TGTGCCAGCAGCCGATCCGGGACAGGGGGGGACGGGGAGCTGTTTTTT. Translating gives CASSRSGTGGDGELFF.

The chain employs TRBV11-2 and TRBJ1-1; D is perhaps TRBD1 (5 bases). The CDR3 contains 15 residues. Trimming shortened V by 2 bases and J by 3 bases, and 13 bases separated the two germline ends. Germline CDR1 and CDR2: SGHAT and FQNNGV. The CDR3 DNA reads as TGTGCCAGCAGCTTATTTCTAGGGGTAGACACTGAAGCTTTCTTT. This sequence encodes CASSLFLGVDTEAFF.

The V and J genes are TRBV19 and TRBJ1-2, with 7 bases fitting TRBD1. The CDR3 extends over 13 amino acids. Germline assignment: CDR1 LNHDA and CDR2 SQIVND (reference sequence). V was pared by 5 bases and J by 6 bases, with 6 bases of the junction left unmatched. The CDR3 region has the DNA TGTGCCAGTAGTTCCGGGACAGTTGATGGCTACACCTTC. This translates into CASSSGTVDGYTF.

This clone was observed once. V usage is TRBV7-8 and J usage is TRBJ2-7; D possibly corresponds to TRBD1 (6 bases). Trimming removed 2 bases at V and 5 bases at J, with 10 bases between. The CDR3 consists of 13 residues. The germline V gene has CDR1 SGHVS and CDR2 FQNEAQ. This chain's CDR3 is CASSLWGPHEQYF. CDR3 sequence (DNA): TGTGCCAGCAGCTTATGGGGGCCCCACGAGCAGTACTTC.

This sequence joins TRBV12-5 and TRBJ1-2, with D perhaps matching TRBD1 (5 bases). The CDR3 covers 15 residues. Germline V lookup: CDR1 LGHNT, CDR2 FRNRAP. Trimming pared 0 bases from V and 0 bases from J, leaving 8 bases between. CDR3 bases: TGTGCTAGTGGTTTGGTCGGGGGTACTAACTATGGCTACACCTTC. Its protein product is CASGLVGGTNYGYTF.

The chain links TRBV5-1 to TRBJ2-7; possibly TRBD1 for D (7 bases). Germline values: CDR1 SGHRS, CDR2 YFSETQ. V was trimmed by 4 bases and J by 0 bases, leaving 20 bases between them. CDR3 size: 17 residues. The CDR3 bases are TGCGCCAGCAGCGTTACTTTCGGGGGACAGACCTCCTACGAGCAGTACTTC. Its translation: CASSVTFGGQTSYEQYF.

The chain links TRBV6-5 to TRBJ1-5; no firm D call. V was pared by 11 bases and J by 6 bases, with 8 bases between. The CDR3 extends over 10 amino acids. Germline V gene lookup returns CDR1 MNHEY and CDR2 SVGAGI. The CDR3 reads CAGGGQPQHF. Here the CDR3 DNA reads TGTGCCGGAGGAGGTCAGCCCCAGCATTTT.

This chain links TRBV2 with TRBJ1-1, with 7 bases aligning to TRBD1. There are 21 residues in the CDR3. Germline V lookup: CDR1 SNHLY, CDR2 FYNNEI. V shed 4 bases and J 1 base; nucleotides not matched to a gene: 24. In DNA, the CDR3 is TGTGCCAGCAGTGTCTGGATAGGGGACAGCGGGGTCGTAGTATGGAACACTGAAGCTTTCTTT. It is translated as CASSVWIGDSGVVVWNTEAFF.

The chain uses TRBV6-2 or TRBV6-3 and TRBJ1-1; the match to TRBD1 covers 7 bases. With V trimmed by 2 bases and J by 5 bases, 2 bases remained unmatched. This CDR3 region has 13 residues. Germline assignment: CDR1 MNHEY and CDR2 SVGEGT. In DNA, the CDR3 is TGTGCCAGCAGTTACGCCAGGGGGACTGAAGCTTTCTTT. The encoded protein is CASSYARGTEAFF.

The sample holds one count of this clone. The chain is built from TRBV28 and TRBJ2-6, with TRBD1 matching 7 bases. The CDR3 has 19 amino acids. The V and J ends lost 5 bases and 4 bases, in that order; junction bases with no gene match: 17. The germline CDR1 and CDR2 sequences are MDHEN and SYDVKM. This chain's CDR3 is CASSTLDRINWSGANVLTF. Here the CDR3 DNA reads TGTGCCAGCAGTACCTTGGACAGGATTAATTGGTCGGGGGCCAACGTCCTGACTTTC.

The rearrangement links TRBV10-3 to TRBJ1-6, with D tentatively TRBD1 (5 bases). V was trimmed by 11 bases and J by 10 bases, leaving 21 bases between them. This CDR3 has 14 amino acids. CDR1 and CDR2 (germline): ENHRY, SYGVKD. CDR3 bases: TGTGCCTCCCAGGCCGGGGCTGATGAGTCACCCCTCCACTTT. Residues: CASQAGADESPLHF.

The rearrangement links TRBV3-1 (or the pseudogene TRBV3-2) to TRBJ1-1; D gene uncertain. This CDR3 spans 13 amino acids. Trimming removed 4 bases at V and 4 bases at J, with 10 bases between. Germline V gene data show CDR1 as LGHDT and CDR2 as YNNKEL (reference sequence). The CDR3 sequence is CASSPQRGTEAFF. CDR3 coding DNA: TGTGCCAGCAGCCCTCAGAGAGGCACTGAAGCTTTCTTT.

V and J are TRBV9 and TRBJ2-6, with D possibly being TRBD2 (7 bases). Germline-derived CDR1 and CDR2 are SGDLS and YYNGEE. V was trimmed by 2 bases and J by 0 bases, leaving 15 bases between them. CDR3 size: 18 residues. CDR3 loop: CASSVSAGAHSGANVLTF. CDR3 coding DNA: TGTGCCAGCAGCGTTTCGGCGGGGGCCCACTCTGGGGCCAACGTCCTGACTTTC.

The gene calls are TRBV5-1 and TRBJ2-2, with a weak D call TRBD2 (5 bases). Trimming shortened V by 0 bases and J by 1 base, and 13 bases separated the two germline ends. The CDR3 sequence is 17 residues long. Germline V gene data show CDR1 as SGHRS and CDR2 as YFSETQ. CDR3 nucleotides: TGCGCCAGCAGCTTGGCCGGTATCCGGGGGAACACCGGGGAGCTGTTTTTT. It codes for CASSLAGIRGNTGELFF. The full variable domain, its missing parts supplied by reference TRBV5-1 and TRBJ2-2, is KAGVTQTPRYLIKTRGQQVTLSCSPISGHRSVSWYQQTPGQGLQFLFEYFSETQRNKGNFPGRFSGRQFSNSRSEMNVSTLELGDSALYLCASSLAGIRGNTGELFFGEGSRLTVL.

The V and J genes are TRBV6-2 or TRBV6-3 and TRBJ2-2; TRBD2 agrees at 12 bases. Germline CDR1 MNHEY, CDR2 SVGEGT. The CDR3 runs to 18 residues. V was clipped by 4 bases and J by 2 bases; unmatched bases: 8. The CDR3 DNA follows: TGTGCCAGCAGTTCAAGACTAGCGGGGGCCTTTAACACCGGGGAGCTGTTTTTT. Translated, it gives CASSSRLAGAFNTGELFF.

This sequence joins TRBV28 and TRBJ1-1; D gene ambiguous. This CDR3 has 13 amino acids. Trimming pared 5 bases from V and 2 bases from J, leaving 9 bases between. The germline V gene encodes CDR1 MDHEN and CDR2 SYDVKM. Here the CDR3 DNA reads TGTGCCAGCAGTCTCGGGATAAACACTGAAGCTTTCTTT. The encoded protein is CASSLGINTEAFF. Variable domain in full (rest from reference TRBV28 and TRBJ1-1): DVKVTQSSRYLVKRTGEKVFLECVQDMDHENMFWYRQDPGLGLRLIYFSYDVKMKEKGDIPEGYSVSREKKERFSLILESASTNQTSMYLCASSLGINTEAFFGQGTRLTVV.

This chain joins TRBV18 and TRBJ2-7; D is unclear. The CDR3 spans 15 residues. The germline V gene has CDR1 KGHSH and CDR2 LQKENI. Deletions cut 0 bases from V and 2 bases from J, with 11 bases between. The chain's CDR3 is CASSPPAGVPYEQYF. The CDR3 bases are TGTGCCAGCTCACCACCGGCTGGGGTTCCCTACGAGCAGTACTTC.

The rearrangement joins TRBV18 to TRBJ2-1; TRBD1 agrees at 8 bases. After removal of 0 bases from V and 5 bases from J, the junction contained 6 bases not matched to a gene. The V gene's germline CDR1 is KGHSH and CDR2 LQKENI. The length of the CDR3 is 16 residues. The CDR3 nucleotides read TGTGCCAGCTCACCACCGGTTGGACAGGGTAACAATGAGCAGTTCTTC. Translated: CASSPPVGQGNNEQFF. The full variable domain, rest sourced from reference TRBV18 and TRBJ2-1, is NAGVMQNPRHLVRRRGQEARLRCSPMKGHSHVYWYRQLPEEGLKFMVYLQKENIIDESGMPKERFSAEFPKEGPSILRIQQVVRGDSAAYFCASSPPVGQGNNEQFFGPGTRLTVL.

In this sample, this clone turned up a few times. The chain uses TRBV10-3 and TRBJ2-6; D call uncertain. Trimming removed 10 bases from V and 0 bases from J, with 16 bases in between. The V gene's germline CDR1 is ENHRY and CDR2 SYGVKD. This CDR3 is built from 16 residues. The CDR3 spells CATGRSWISGANVLTF. The CDR3 DNA sequence: TGTGCCACCGGCAGGAGTTGGATCTCTGGGGCCAACGTCCTGACTTTC.

CDR3 sequence (DNA): TGTGCCAGTACCCGAGTGGGGCTTAATGAAAAACTGTTTTTT. Amino acid sequence: CASTRVGLNEKLFF. This chain links TRBV19 with TRBJ1-4; a weak D match, TRBD1 (5 bases). This CDR3 comprises 14 residues. V was cut by 7 bases and J by 4 bases, with 13 bases left in between. Germline V gene lookup returns CDR1 LNHDA and CDR2 SQIVND (reference sequence).

This rearrangement joins TRBV28 to TRBJ2-5; tentatively, D is TRBD2 (6 bases). V was trimmed by 1 base and J by 6 bases, leaving 15 bases between them. The CDR3 runs to 15 residues. Germline V gene data show CDR1 as MDHEN and CDR2 as SYDVKM. This chain's CDR3 is CASSLLGGGQQTQYF. The DNA of the CDR3 is TGTGCCAGCAGTTTATTGGGGGGAGGACAACAGACCCAGTACTTC.

This clone has just a few counts. The CDR3 is CASSQAYEQYF. The CDR3 region has the DNA TGTGCCAGCAGCCAGGCCTACGAGCAGTACTTC. The rearrangement links TRBV3-1 (or the pseudogene TRBV3-2) to TRBJ2-7; D gene unclear. V lost 3 bases and J 2 bases, leaving 2 bases between the germline ends. This CDR3 is built from 11 residues. Germline loops: CDR1 LGHDT, CDR2 YNNKEL (reference sequence).

The chain has TRBV5-6 and TRBJ2-5; 8 nucleotides line up with TRBD2. The V and J ends lost 4 bases and 4 bases, in that order; junction bases with no gene match: 9. Germline assignment: CDR1 SGHDT and CDR2 YYEEEE. The CDR3 is 15 residues long. CDR3 sequence (DNA): TGTGCCAGCAGCAGAGCGGGAGCTGCCCGAGAGACCCAGTACTTC. It yields the protein CASSRAGAARETQYF.

The chain joins TRBV2 to TRBJ2-7, with TRBD1 matching over 7 bases. CDR3 length equals 13 residues. CDR1 and CDR2 from the germline V gene are SNHLY and FYNNEI. Trimming cost V 2 bases and J 5 bases; bases outside gene matches: 3. The CDR3 coding sequence is TGTGCCAGCAGTGAACAGGGGGTGGACGAGCAGTACTTC. It translates to CASSEQGVDEQYF.

The sample holds a few counts of this clone. V is TRBV9 and J is TRBJ1-3; D gene uncertain. The germline V gene encodes CDR1 SGDLS and CDR2 YYNGEE. CDR3 size: 14 residues. Trimming shortened V by 0 bases and J by 2 bases, and 6 bases separated the two germline ends. CDR3 residues: CASSVGGTGNTIYF. In nucleotides, the CDR3 is TGTGCCAGCAGCGTAGGGGGAACTGGAAACACCATATATTTT.

The chain is built from TRBV5-6 and TRBJ2-5; D may be TRBD2 (5 bases). This CDR3 region has 17 residues. V lost 3 bases, J lost 1 base, and 19 bases lay in between. CDR1 is SGHDT and CDR2 is YYEEEE in the germline V gene. The CDR3 reads CASSSITRTGSQETQYF. The CDR3 DNA reads as TGTGCCAGCAGCTCCATCACTAGAACGGGCTCCCAAGAGACCCAGTACTTC.

The rearrangement uses TRBV20-1 and TRBJ1-2; the match to TRBD1 covers 8 bases. J gave up 4 bases and V 3 bases, and 13 bases lay outside the gene matches. The CDR3 extends over 16 amino acids. From germline, CDR1 is DFQATT and CDR2 SNEGSKA (reference sequence). The CDR3 loop is CSASGFRTGTIYGYTF. As DNA, the CDR3 is TGCAGTGCTAGTGGGTTTCGGACAGGGACGATCTATGGCTACACCTTC.

This chain connects TRBV4-1 to TRBJ2-5, with 8 bases aligning to TRBD1. The CDR3 is made up of 16 amino acids. Germline CDR1 is MGHRA and CDR2 is YSYEKL. The V and J ends lost 1 base and 4 bases, in that order; junction bases with no gene match: 8. CDR3 residues: CASSQAEQGGLETQYF. CDR3 nucleotide sequence: TGCGCCAGCAGCCAAGCGGAACAGGGGGGTCTAGAGACCCAGTACTTC.

This chain links TRBV6-2 or TRBV6-3 with TRBJ2-3; D gene unclear. The CDR3 totals 15 residues. CDR1 and CDR2 from the germline V gene are MNHEY and SVGEGT. The V and J ends lost 0 bases and 1 base respectively, with 8 bases between them. The CDR3 sequence is CASSYSNAGTDTQYF. As DNA, the CDR3 is TGTGCCAGCAGTTACTCGAATGCCGGCACAGATACGCAGTATTTT.

This chain links TRBV29-1 with TRBJ2-3; D ambiguous. V lost 4 bases and J 3 bases, leaving 5 bases between the germline ends. This CDR3 has 11 amino acids. Germline CDR1 is SQVTM and CDR2 is ANQGSEA. CDR3 coding DNA: TGCAGCGTTGGACTGACAGATACGCAGTATTTT. Translating gives CSVGLTDTQYF.